Listed here are 25 T cell receptor beta chains from one sample, sequenced in a study of patients and donors after allogeneic stem cell transplantation. Via MiXCR, TCRdb re-called the RT-PCR reads, giving one row per CDR3 protein. Of under 30,000 distinct CDR3 sequences listed, 8% to 10% are singletons. Sequencing input: blood, either unsorted or a sorted T cell fraction (not recorded which). These TCRs come from a human donor who was either an allogeneic HSCT recipient or a stem cell or donor lymphocyte infusion donor (not recorded which). It is not recorded whose cells these are; they may come from a transplant donor.

In this sample, this clonotype turned up many times. The V and J genes are TRBV5-1 and TRBJ2-2; unclear D gene. The germline V and J ends were trimmed by 5 bases and 5 bases, with 4 bases remaining between them. Germline V gene data show CDR1 as SGHRS and CDR2 as YFSETQ. The CDR3 loop spans 11 amino acids. The CDR3 reads CASSTTGELFF. CDR3 in DNA: TGCGCCAGCAGTACAACCGGGGAGCTGTTTTTT.

The V gene is TRBV14, the J gene TRBJ2-3; tentatively, D is TRBD1 (6 bases). Trimming took 5 bases from V and 3 from J, leaving 15 bases between them. From germline, CDR1 is SGHDN and CDR2 FVKESK. The CDR3 length is 15 residues. CDR3 protein: CASSKRNQGTDTQYF. CDR3 sequence (DNA): TGTGCCAGCAGCAAAAGAAATCAGGGGACAGATACGCAGTATTTT.

The chain combines TRBV7-9 with TRBJ1-5; 7 bases fit TRBD1. The CDR3 loop spans 14 amino acids. The V gene's germline CDR1 is SEHNR and CDR2 FQNEAQ (reference sequence). V was clipped by 5 bases and J by 4 bases; unmatched bases: 5. CDR3 nucleotides: TGTGCCAGCAGCCGACAGGGACCGAATCAGCCCCAGCATTTT. It codes for CASSRQGPNQPQHF.

The chain combines TRBV20-1 with TRBJ1-2; D is possibly TRBD1 (6 bases). V lost 4 bases and J 8 bases, leaving 23 bases between the germline ends. This CDR3 has 15 residues. Germline CDR1 DFQATT, CDR2 SNEGSKA (reference sequence). CDR3 amino acids: CSAIRPSSGARGYTF. CDR3 bases: TGCAGTGCTATTAGACCCTCGTCGGGGGCGCGAGGCTACACCTTC.

This clonotype was seen many times. The chain links TRBV5-1 to TRBJ2-2; D perhaps matches TRBD2 (6 bases). V lost 7 bases and J 0 bases, leaving 10 bases between the germline ends. This CDR3 is built from 14 residues. The V gene's germline CDR1 is SGHRS and CDR2 YFSETQ. CDR3 sequence reads: CASEGGANTGELFF. The CDR3 DNA is TGCGCCAGCGAAGGAGGGGCGAACACCGGGGAGCTGTTTTTT.

This chain joins TRBV6-5 and TRBJ2-1; D may be TRBD2 (7 bases). Germline V CDR1 and CDR2: MNHEY, SVGAGI. The CDR3 is 15 amino acids. Trimming pared 4 bases from V and 7 bases from J, leaving 17 bases between. This chain's CDR3 is CASSFTGGERNEQFF. DNA for the CDR3: TGTGCCAGCAGTTTTACGGGGGGCGAACGGAATGAGCAGTTCTTC.

This clonotype was counted ten times or more. V gene TRBV11-2 combines with J gene TRBJ2-1, with 9 nucleotides matching TRBD2. The CDR3 is 18 amino acids. J gave up 0 bases and V 1 base, and 7 bases lay outside the gene matches. The germline V gene has CDR1 SGHAT and CDR2 FQNNGV. CDR3 in DNA: TGTGCCAGCAGCTTAGGTCTAGCGGGACCTCCCTCCTACAATGAGCAGTTCTTC. It codes for CASSLGLAGPPSYNEQFF.

This clonotype was counted many times. The V gene is TRBV6-1, the J gene TRBJ2-2; perhaps TRBD1 as D (5 bases). CDR3 size: 15 residues. CDR1 and CDR2 from the germline V gene are MNHNS and SASEGT. Trimming took off 6 bases at V and 0 bases at J, with 11 bases between the two ends. The CDR3 nucleotides read TGTGCCAGCAGACCAGGGCAGACGAACACCGGGGAGCTGTTTTTT. Its protein product is CASRPGQTNTGELFF.

The sample holds many counts of this clonotype. J is TRBJ1-5 and V is TRBV27; 7 bases align to TRBD1. This CDR3 contains 18 residues. Germline CDR1 is MNHEY and CDR2 is SMNVEV (reference sequence). Trimming at V came to 0 bases and at J to 9 bases, leaving 17 bases not matched to a gene. In DNA, the CDR3 is TGTGCCAGCAGTTTATCCGGGGGGGGCAGGGGGTACCTGCGGCCCCAGCATTTT. It yields the protein CASSLSGGGRGYLRPQHF.

The V call is TRBV7-9, the J call TRBJ2-7, with a tentative D call TRBD1 (5 bases). Trimming pared 1 base from V and 0 bases from J, leaving 10 bases between. The CDR3 has 15 residues. Germline values: CDR1 SEHNR, CDR2 FQNEAQ (reference sequence). The CDR3, as DNA: TGTGCCAGCAGCTTAGAGGGGCTACTCTCCTACGAGCAGTACTTC. Its protein is CASSLEGLLSYEQYF.

This clonotype was detected many times. This CDR3 is CASSPSWRGTHNEQFF. CDR3 bases: TGTGCCAGCAGTCCCTCGTGGAGGGGGACCCACAATGAGCAGTTCTTC. V gene TRBV21-1 combines with J gene TRBJ2-1; TRBD1 was called by the table and not checked on the DNA. TRBV21-1 is reported as a pseudogene. This CDR3 contains 16 residues.

The chain joins TRBV7-9 to TRBJ2-7; D perhaps matches TRBD1 (6 bases). Trimming cost V 2 bases and J 2 bases, with 19 bases left between them. This CDR3 is 17 amino acids long. Germline values: CDR1 SEHNR, CDR2 FQNEAQ (reference sequence). The CDR3 region has the DNA TGTGCCAGCAGCTTAAATTTTGGGGGCTTCGGGACCTACGAGCAGTACTTC. Amino acid sequence: CASSLNFGGFGTYEQYF.

This clonotype appeared many times. The chain couples TRBV28 to TRBJ1-3, with D tentatively TRBD1 (5 bases). The CDR3 loop spans 14 amino acids. V shed 4 bases and J shed 5 bases, with 12 bases lying between them. The germline V gene has CDR1 MDHEN and CDR2 SYDVKM. Written as DNA, the CDR3 is TGTGCCAGCAGTTGGCAGGGCATGAGAAACACCATATATTTT. It encodes CASSWQGMRNTIYF.

V usage is TRBV9 and J usage is TRBJ1-5; D might be TRBD1 (6 bases). Germline CDR1 is SGDLS and CDR2 is YYNGEE. Deletions cut 3 bases from V and 6 bases from J, with 16 bases between. CDR3 size: 15 residues. This CDR3 is CASSEGGGAVQPQHF. The CDR3 nucleotides read TGTGCCAGCAGCGAAGGGGGGGGGGCGGTTCAGCCCCAGCATTTT. Supplemented by reference TRBV9 and TRBJ1-5, the full variable domain reads DSGVTQTPKHLITATGQRVTLRCSPRSGDLSVYWYQQSLDQGLQFLIQYYNGEERAKGNILERFSAQQFPDLHSELNLSSLELGDSALYFCASSEGGGAVQPQHFGDGTRLSIL.

This sequence joins TRBV7-9 and TRBJ2-2; tentative D call: TRBD1 (6 bases). With 5 bases removed from V and 7 bases from J, the gap between germline ends came to 14 bases. The CDR3 loop spans 14 amino acids. CDR1 is SEHNR, CDR2 FQNEAQ, per germline (reference sequence). Written as DNA, the CDR3 is TGTGCCAGCAGCCCAAGGGGGACCAGCGGGGAGCTGTTTTTT. Its translation is CASSPRGTSGELFF.

This clonotype was seen at least ten times. The V call is TRBV11-3, the J call TRBJ2-7, with D maybe TRBD2 (6 bases). This CDR3 has 17 amino acids. The germline V gene encodes CDR1 SGHNT and CDR2 YENEEA. Trimming left V 2 bases short and J 2 bases short, with 19 bases between. This CDR3 reads CASSLMRGPADPYEQYF. CDR3 nucleotide sequence: TGTGCCAGCAGCTTAATGCGGGGCCCAGCAGATCCCTACGAGCAGTACTTC.

This clonotype occurred a few times. V usage is TRBV2 and J usage is TRBJ2-1; the D gene is possibly TRBD2 (6 bases). Trimming took 4 bases from V and 0 from J, leaving 13 bases between them. Germline loops: CDR1 SNHLY, CDR2 FYNNEI. The CDR3 contains 16 residues. CDR3 DNA sequence: TGTGCCAGCAGTGTACAAGGGAGGAGCTCCTACAATGAGCAGTTCTTC. This codes for CASSVQGRSSYNEQFF.

This clonotype has ten or more counts. The rearrangement joins TRBV27 to TRBJ2-3; D gene ambiguous. CDR1 is MNHEY and CDR2 is SMNVEV in the germline V gene (reference sequence). The CDR3 has 15 amino acids. V lost 6 bases and J 1 base, leaving 14 bases between the germline ends. The CDR3 DNA reads as TGTGCCAGCAGCGGCGTTGTCCTGGGCACAGATACGCAGTATTTT. Protein: CASSGVVLGTDTQYF.

The chain links TRBV19 to TRBJ1-6; D ambiguous. The germline V and J ends were trimmed by 4 bases and 9 bases, with 7 bases remaining between them. The CDR3 spans 12 residues. From germline, CDR1 is LNHDA and CDR2 SQIVND (reference sequence). The CDR3 DNA reads as TGTGCCAGTAGTAATGCGGTTTCACCCCTCCACTTT. Translation gives CASSNAVSPLHF. Drawing the rest from reference TRBV19 and TRBJ1-6, the complete variable domain is DGGITQSPKYLFRKEGQNVTLSCEQNLNHDAMYWYRQDPGQGLRLIYYSQIVNDFQKGDIAEGYSVSREKKESFPLTVTSAQKNPTAFYLCASSNAVSPLHFGNGTRLTVT.

This clonotype was counted ten times or more. This chain links TRBV12-3 or TRBV12-4 with TRBJ2-5, with D possibly being TRBD1 (5 bases). V lost 5 bases to trimming and J lost 0 bases, with 13 bases between them. The CDR3 runs 15 residues. The CDR3 is CASSELGRNQETQYF. The CDR3 DNA reads as TGTGCCAGCAGTGAGTTGGGGCGGAACCAAGAGACCCAGTACTTC.

The chain has TRBV10-2 and TRBJ2-5; TRBD2 aligns across 10 bases. Germline CDR1 WSHSY, CDR2 SAAADI. V was pared by 2 bases and J by 7 bases, with 13 bases of the junction left unmatched. This CDR3 spans 17 amino acids. Here the CDR3 DNA reads TGCGCCAGCAGTGAGCATATAGCGGGGGGCGCCCGAGGGACCCAGTACTTC. This encodes CASSEHIAGGARGTQYF.

This clonotype was observed a handful of times. CDR3 residues: CASSQDPSGNFNEQFF. The CDR3, as DNA: TGCGCCAGCAGCCAAGACCCTAGCGGGAATTTCAATGAGCAGTTCTTC. This chain links TRBV4-1 with TRBJ2-1; 9 bases align to TRBD2. V shed 0 bases, J shed 6 bases, and the junction held 6 bases outside the gene matches. Germline CDR1 MGHRA, CDR2 YSYEKL. The CDR3 has 16 residues.

This sequence joins TRBV20-1 and TRBJ2-5; possible D gene TRBD1, 7 bases. The V and J ends lost 3 bases and 5 bases respectively, with 16 bases between them. Germline V lookup: CDR1 DFQATT, CDR2 SNEGSKA (reference sequence). The CDR3 is made up of 14 amino acids. The CDR3 loop is CSASPSSGGETQYF. In nucleotides, the CDR3 is TGCAGTGCTAGTCCGTCATCAGGGGGGGAGACCCAGTACTTC.

V usage is TRBV5-6 and J usage is TRBJ1-1; no clear D gene. Germline CDR1 SGHDT, CDR2 YYEEEE. Trimming left V 4 bases short and J 1 base short, with 8 bases between. The CDR3 runs 13 residues. The CDR3 protein is CASSPRTNTEAFF. The DNA of the CDR3 is TGTGCCAGCAGCCCGCGGACGAACACTGAAGCTTTCTTT.

This sequence joins TRBV20-1 and TRBJ2-2, with unresolved D. CDR1 DFQATT and CDR2 SNEGSKA come from the germline V gene (reference sequence). This CDR3 region has 15 residues. Trimming removed 1 base from V and 6 bases from J, with 15 bases in between. The CDR3 DNA is TGCAGTGCTAGAGTGGGGAAACCGGAAGCCGGGGAGCTGTTTTTT. Protein sequence: CSARVGKPEAGELFF.